This T cell receptor beta chain emerged from a study of cytomegalovirus exposure and HLA in healthy donors. General study points: Several V segments, TRBV6-2 and TRBV6-3 among them, could not be told apart and were dropped. Per a prior analysis, the majority of TCR beta V segments were productive roughly 90% or roughly 30% of the time. In all likelihood, a cluster of highly shared sequence variants was a sequencing artifact. Rates of TCR association differed by HLA locus in a later analysis, with DRB1 highest and HLA-C lowest.

The PCR contained 60 Vbeta and 13 Jbeta primers. Only in-frame clones appear in the TCRdb table, and some are missing; sequencing was by immunoSEQ multiplex PCR. The table shows 200,000 to 250,000 clones, with more than 60% occurring only once. The CDR3 has 17 amino acids. Germline trimming cut 2 bases from V and 1 base from J; bases unmatched to any gene: 7. Per the germline V gene, CDR1 is MGHDK and CDR2 is SYGVNS. This clone was seen only a few times. Its antigen remains unknown. The genes are TRBV25-1 and TRBJ2-7, with TRBD1 matching over 11 bases. This clonotype was obtained from a girl aged 2 to 9 in good health and CMV-seronegative. The sequenced sample was PBMCs. The CDR3 here is CASSEHRGTGGSYEQYF. In DNA, the CDR3 is TGTGCCAGCAGTGAACATAGAGGGACAGGGGGGTCCTACGAGCAGTACTTC.